This T cell receptor beta chain was sequenced in a study of blood T cell repertoires in COVID-19. Study summary: COVID-19 samples, acute and convalescent, were from the United States, Italy and Spain. Sample material is recorded as cDNA or gDNA derived from T cells, B-cell-depleted T cells, or PBMCs.

Trimming removed 4 bases at V and 1 base at J, with 7 bases between. CDR1 is LGHNA and CDR2 is YNFKEQ in the germline V gene. This CDR3 spans 13 amino acids. Produced via immunoSEQ multiplex PCR; TCRdb's table is partial and in-frame only. The repertoire consists of approximately 210,000 clones, with roughly four fifths occurring once and the leading ten covering over 14%. This clone was recorded only once. Participants, roughly 18 to 90 years old, spanned about 26 US areas. Recovered status in Cohort 3 required two negative PCRs, clearance, or symptom resolution. The sequenced sample was PBMCs or T cells enriched from blood (not recorded which). The chain couples TRBV4-2 to TRBJ1-2; D might be TRBD1 (5 bases). This receptor was identified in a middle-aged man who had recovered from COVID-19. This CDR3 is CASSPGFNYGYTF. The CDR3 DNA follows: TGTGCCAGCAGCCCAGGGTTTAACTATGGCTACACCTTC.